A selection of T cell receptor beta chains follows, all from one sample in a study of blood T cells in healthy people across ages. TCRdb ran MiXCR on the 5' RACE reads and lists one entry per CDR3 protein. The data show fewer than 900,000 distinct CDR3 sequences, approximately 39% seen once. The sequencing sample was made of blood. The receptors were sampled from a woman aged 60 to 75 in good health. The CDR3 runs from the conserved cysteine through the conserved F or W. A D gene is named only where the DNA matches it firmly. Where a row states a size, it is once, few, many or the class of an expanded clone; other rows omit it.

d_call	clone_size	v_call	cdr3_length	j_call	cdr3_nt	cdr3_aa
.	few	TRBV6-2/TRBV6-3	15	TRBJ2-5	TGTGCCAGCAGTCGTCCCGTGGGGACCCAAGAGACCCAGTACTTC	CASSRPVGTQETQYF
.	.	TRBV20-1	15	TRBJ2-7	TGCAGTGCTAGAGATCTGAGAGGGGGCGGGGACGAGCAGTACTTC	CSARDLRGGGDEQYF
TRBD1	.	TRBV28	16	TRBJ2-1	TGTGCCAGCAGTTTAGAAGAGACTAGACAGGGGGCAGGGCAGTTCTTC	CASSLEETRQGAGQFF
.	.	TRBV3-1	15	TRBJ1-4	TGTGCCAGCAGCCAAGCCTACGGGGTCGGTGAAAAACTGTTTTTT	CASSQAYGVGEKLFF
.	.	TRBV4-1	14	TRBJ2-7	TGCGCCAGCAGCCAAGGCGTAGAGAACTACGAGCAGTACTTC	CASSQGVENYEQYF
.	.	TRBV30	12	TRBJ2-5	TGTGCCTGGAGTGTACTTGGAAAGACCCAGTACTTC	CAWSVLGKTQYF
.	.	TRBV4-1	13	TRBJ2-2	TGCGCCAGCAGCCAAGATGTAGTCGGGGAGCTGTTTTTT	CASSQDVVGELFF
TRBD2	few	TRBV5-1	16	TRBJ2-1	TGCGCCAGCAGCCCGACTAGCGGGGGGCCGAGGGTAAAGCAGTTCTTC	CASSPTSGGPRVKQFF
TRBD2	.	TRBV7-3	16	TRBJ2-1	TGTGCCAGCAGCTTAGGCGGGGGGGAAGCCCACCATGAGCAGTTCTTC	CASSLGGGEAHHEQFF
.	.	TRBV5-1	14	TRBJ2-1	TGCGCCAGCAGCTTAGGGGTAGTCTACAATGAGCAGTTCTTC	CASSLGVVYNEQFF
.	once	TRBV5-1	17	TRBJ2-7	TGCGCCAGCAGCAGGGGAAATCCGGGACATTTCCTATACGAGCAGTACTTC	CASSRGNPGHFLYEQYF
TRBD2	many	TRBV7-2	15	TRBJ2-7	TGTGCCAGCAGTTTAGGGCTAGCGGGGACCTACGAGCAGTACTTC	CASSLGLAGTYEQYF
.	.	TRBV3-1	14	TRBJ1-2	TGTGCCAGCAGCCAAGAAGCGGGTAGGGGAGGCTACACCTTC	CASSQEAGRGGYTF
.	few	TRBV7-3	13	TRBJ2-1	TGTGCCAGCAGCTCCACGTTCTACAATGAGCAGTTCTTC	CASSSTFYNEQFF
TRBD1	few	TRBV6-6	13	TRBJ2-7	TGTGCCAGCAGTTACAAGGGGGCTCACGAGCAGTACTTC	CASSYKGAHEQYF
.	.	TRBV7-2	14	TRBJ2-7	TGTGTCAGCAGCTTAGGTAGGACGCGGGTCGAGCAGTACTTC	CVSSLGRTRVEQYF
.	few	TRBV27	14	TRBJ1-1	TGTGCCAGCAGTTTATCTTTGATGGGCGGAAAAGCTTTCTTT	CASSLSLMGGKAFF
.	.	TRBV7-9	15	TRBJ2-5	TGTGCCTGCAGTTTAGCCGGGTCGGGAGCAGAGACCCAGTACTTC	CACSLAGSGAETQYF
.	.	TRBV29-1	14	TRBJ1-4	TGCAGCGTTGTGGGGGGCTCGGCTAATGAAAAACTGTTTTTT	CSVVGGSANEKLFF
TRBD1	.	TRBV7-9	18	TRBJ2-1	TGTGCCAGCAGCACCGGGACAGACCGGGGTATGTCCTACAATGAGCAGTTCTTC	CASSTGTDRGMSYNEQFF
TRBD1	.	TRBV20-1	15	TRBJ2-3	TGCAGTGCTAGAGATGACAGGGGGATCACAGATACGCAGTATTTT	CSARDDRGITDTQYF
.	.	TRBV25-1	16	TRBJ2-1	TGTGCCAGCAGTGAATATGATATTAGCTCCTACAATGAGCAGTTCTTC	CASSEYDISSYNEQFF
.	.	TRBV5-1	15	TRBJ1-6	TGCGCCAGCAGCTCCACAGACACAGCAAATTCACCCCTCCACTTT	CASSSTDTANSPLHF
.	many	TRBV6-2/TRBV6-3	16	TRBJ1-5	TGTGCCAGCAACAGCGGGGGGGGCGGAAGCAATCAGCCCCAGCATTTT	CASNSGGGGSNQPQHF
.	.	TRBV29-1	15	TRBJ1-1	TGCAGCGTTGGTCCCTTACAGGGAATGAACACTGAAGCTTTCTTT	CSVGPLQGMNTEAFF
.	.	TRBV25-1	12	TRBJ2-5	TGTGCCAGCAGTGAATCTAGCCAGACCCAGTACTTC	CASSESSQTQYF
.	.	TRBV7-2	12	TRBJ2-5	TGTGCCAGCAGCTTAACCGTGGTCAAGCAGTACTTC	CASSLTVVKQYF
.	.	TRBV29-1	12	TRBJ2-7	TGCAGCGTTGAAAACCCCTACAATGAGCAGTACTTC	CSVENPYNEQYF
.	.	TRBV29-1	12	TRBJ1-1	TGCAGCGTTAAGGACACCTTAACTGAAGCTTTCTTT	CSVKDTLTEAFF